The 31 T cell receptor beta chains below all came from one sample that was sequenced in a study of T cell changes during pregnancy in multiple sclerosis. Data came from immunoSEQ multiplex PCR; TCRdb stores just in-frame clones and leaves some out. The table records roughly 60,000 clones, roughly 92% of them present only once. The source was peripheral blood, collected in the second trimester of pregnancy. These receptors originate from a female donor with multiple sclerosis, enrolled in a pregnancy study.

This chain uses TRBV7-9 with TRBJ1-1; 10 nucleotides align to TRBD1. This CDR3 is built from 14 residues. Germline trimming cut 5 bases from V and 7 bases from J; bases unmatched to any gene: 7. The germline V gene has CDR1 SEHNR and CDR2 FQNEAQ (reference sequence). CDR3 nucleotide sequence: TGTGCCAGCAGCAGAGACAGGGGGCCTGATGAAGCTTTCTTT. Amino acids: CASSRDRGPDEAFF.

The V call is TRBV5-1, the J call TRBJ2-3; no clear D gene. The CDR3 consists of 15 residues. V was clipped by 1 base and J by 4 bases, with 13 bases between them. Germline V gene data show CDR1 as SGHRS and CDR2 as YFSETQ. The CDR3 here is CASSLYDAEADTQYF. CDR3 DNA sequence: TGCGCCAGCAGCTTGTACGACGCCGAGGCAGATACGCAGTATTTT.

The chain joins TRBV7-2 to TRBJ2-4; tentative D call: TRBD2 (5 bases). Germline V gene sequence: CDR1 SGHTA, CDR2 FQGNSA. The CDR3 is made up of 14 amino acids. V was cut by 5 bases and J by 3 bases, with 11 bases left in between. The CDR3 DNA follows: TGTGCCAGCAGCCCCGGGGTGATCAAAAACATTCAGTACTTC. Translating it yields CASSPGVIKNIQYF.

The V gene is TRBV10-1, the J gene TRBJ2-5; 10 bases are a match to TRBD2. Germline CDR1 and CDR2: WNHNN and SYGVQD (reference sequence). J gave up 3 bases and V 7 bases, and 5 bases lay outside the gene matches. The CDR3 is made up of 14 amino acids. The DNA of the CDR3 is TGCGCCAGCATCCCTAGCGGGAGTGAAGAGACCCAGTACTTC. This encodes CASIPSGSEETQYF.

The J gene is TRBJ2-3, the V gene TRBV5-5; no firm D call. The V gene lost 5 bases and the J gene lost 5 bases, with 18 bases spanning the gap. CDR3 length equals 15 residues. Per the germline V gene, CDR1 is SGHKS and CDR2 is YYEKEE (reference sequence). Written as DNA, the CDR3 is TGTGCCAGCAGTCACGTCGAAGTAAGAGGAGATACGCAGTATTTT. Its translation is CASSHVEVRGDTQYF.

This clone was seen once. The J gene is TRBJ2-3, the V gene TRBV4-3, with D possibly being TRBD1 (6 bases). The CDR3 has 19 residues. Trimming left V 1 base short and J 2 bases short, with 22 bases between. CDR1 and CDR2 from the germline V gene are LGHNA and YSLEER. The CDR3: CASSQGGPRLLTPTDTQYF. For the CDR3, the DNA is TGCGCCAGCAGCCAAGGGGGGCCCCGACTACTAACACCCACAGATACGCAGTATTTT.

A note on this clone: Mismatch with germline at one junction end may stem from a read error. V gene TRBV7-9 combines with J gene TRBJ2-7, with 13 bases that match TRBD2. The CDR3 runs to 13 residues. Germline values: CDR1 SEHNR, CDR2 FQNEAQ (reference sequence). For the CDR3, the DNA is TGTGCCAGCAGCTTCGGGACTAGCGGGACCCCGGGGTTC. Its translation: CASSFGTSGTPGF.

V gene TRBV7-9 combines with J gene TRBJ1-3, with D perhaps matching TRBD1 (6 bases). The germline gives CDR1 SEHNR, CDR2 FQNEAQ (reference sequence). V was shortened by 6 bases and J by 3 bases, with 21 bases between the two germline ends. This CDR3 region has 17 residues. This CDR3 is CASRNLHEQGIGNTIYF. As DNA, the CDR3 is TGTGCCAGCAGAAACCTACACGAACAGGGAATTGGAAACACCATATATTTT.

The rearrangement joins TRBV5-5 to TRBJ2-7; 9 bases fit TRBD1. CDR1 and CDR2 (germline): SGHKS, YYEKEE (reference sequence). This CDR3 comprises 15 residues. V lost 5 bases and J lost 5; bases outside the gene matches: 11. The CDR3 DNA reads as TGTGCCAGCAGATTACAGGGGGCGCGTGGAGACGAGCAGTACTTC. Translating it yields CASRLQGARGDEQYF.

The chain couples TRBV19 to TRBJ2-1; TRBD1 matches 9 bases. Unmatched junction bases numbered 6, after V lost 2 bases and J lost 4 bases. The CDR3 runs 16 residues. The germline V gene encodes CDR1 LNHDA and CDR2 SQIVND (reference sequence). Written as DNA, the CDR3 is TGTGCCAGTAGTATATTGACAGGGGGTCCGTACAATGAGCAGTTCTTC. It translates to CASSILTGGPYNEQFF.

The chain combines TRBV7-9 with TRBJ2-1, with 15 bases lining up with TRBD2. After removal of 5 bases from V and 8 bases from J, the junction contained 1 base not matched to a gene. This CDR3 has 14 amino acids. Looked up from germline, CDR1 is SEHNR and CDR2 is FQNEAQ (reference sequence). DNA of the CDR3: TGTGCCAGCAGCCGGACTAGCGGGAGGGATGAGCAGTTCTTC. It encodes CASSRTSGRDEQFF.

The genes are TRBV2 and TRBJ2-1; D possibly corresponds to TRBD2 (5 bases). The germline V and J ends were trimmed by 6 bases and 10 bases, with 22 bases remaining between them. Germline CDR1 is SNHLY and CDR2 is FYNNEI. This CDR3 region has 15 residues. Here the CDR3 DNA reads TGTGCCAGCAGCTCTCGGACTGACCTCTCAATGGAGCAGTTCTTC. Translating it yields CASSSRTDLSMEQFF.

J is TRBJ1-2 and V is TRBV7-3; D is possibly TRBD1 (5 bases). Germline CDR1 and CDR2: SGHTA and FQGTGA. The CDR3 sequence is 14 residues long. The V end lost 3 bases, the J end lost 6 bases, and 14 bases lay between the germline ends. The CDR3 coding sequence is TGTGCCAGCAGCTTTGGACCCCTGGGGCATGGCTACACCTTC. Protein sequence: CASSFGPLGHGYTF.

The V gene is TRBV6-1, the J gene TRBJ1-1; D is possibly TRBD1 (5 bases). V was clipped by 6 bases and J by 6 bases, with 17 bases between them. The CDR3 is 14 residues long. CDR1 and CDR2 (germline): MNHNS, SASEGT. CDR3 in DNA: TGTGCCAGCAGCGAGAAGCAGGGTTGGTCTGAAGCTTTCTTT. Translated, it gives CASSEKQGWSEAFF.

The chain carries TRBV9 and TRBJ1-1, with D tentatively TRBD1 (6 bases). CDR1 SGDLS and CDR2 YYNGEE come from the germline V gene. V shed 6 bases and J shed 3 bases, with 15 bases lying between them. This CDR3 spans 14 amino acids. This chain's CDR3 is CASIPLGGYTEAFF. The CDR3 DNA reads as TGTGCCAGCATCCCCTTAGGGGGATACACTGAAGCTTTCTTT.

V gene TRBV5-1 combines with J gene TRBJ2-1, with TRBD2 identical over 8 bases. Losses at the gene ends were 3 bases for V and 2 bases for J; bases not matched to a gene: 10. CDR3 size: 17 residues. CDR1 and CDR2 (germline): SGHRS, YFSETQ. In DNA form, the CDR3 reads TGCGCCAGCAGCTCCAAGCCAGGACTAGCCGCCTACAATGAGCAGTTCTTC. The encoded protein is CASSSKPGLAAYNEQFF.

The table lists this clone with a few counts. The CDR3 loop reads CAINPDREAGNTIYF. As DNA, the CDR3 is TGTGCCATCAACCCGGACAGGGAGGCTGGAAACACCATATATTTT. The chain combines TRBV10-3 with TRBJ1-3, with 8 bases that match TRBD1. This CDR3 contains 15 residues. V shed 7 bases, J shed 2 bases, and the junction held 7 bases outside the gene matches. Germline loops: CDR1 ENHRY, CDR2 SYGVKD.

This chain joins TRBV9 and TRBJ2-2; 9 bases agree with TRBD2. The CDR3 length is 15 residues. CDR1 and CDR2 from the germline V gene are SGDLS and YYNGEE. The V gene end was trimmed by 2 bases and the J gene end by 4 bases; junction bases not matched to a gene: 3. The CDR3 loop reads CASSVSGSFTGELFF. The CDR3 nucleotides are TGTGCCAGCAGCGTTAGCGGGAGCTTCACCGGGGAGCTGTTTTTT.

The genes are TRBV4-1 and TRBJ2-3; TRBD2 might be the D (7 bases). The CDR3 sequence is 16 residues long. V shed 3 bases and J shed 6 bases, with 19 bases lying between them. Germline V CDR1 and CDR2: MGHRA, YSYEKL. As DNA, the CDR3 is TGCGCCAGCAGCCAGGGGCGGGGGCTCCGCCTCGATACGCAGTATTTT. Translation gives CASSQGRGLRLDTQYF.

V usage is TRBV2 and J usage is TRBJ2-1; possibly TRBD2 for D (6 bases). The CDR3 runs 15 residues. Germline values: CDR1 SNHLY, CDR2 FYNNEI. Trimming cost V 6 bases and J 2 bases, with 14 bases left between them. The DNA for the CDR3 is TGTGCCAGCAGCCCCGGGAGCCTAACCTACAATGAGCAGTTCTTC. It translates to CASSPGSLTYNEQFF.

The rearrangement links TRBV19 to TRBJ2-5, with 8 bases identical to TRBD2. The CDR3 loop spans 15 amino acids. V trimming: 4 bases; J trimming: 1 base; junction bases outside the gene matches: 5. Germline V lookup: CDR1 LNHDA, CDR2 SQIVND (reference sequence). CDR3 sequence: CASSTRTSGQETQYF. The CDR3 DNA is TGTGCCAGTAGTACACGAACTAGCGGCCAAGAGACCCAGTACTTC.

The chain couples TRBV6-5 to TRBJ1-5; D perhaps matches TRBD1 (5 bases). Germline assignment: CDR1 MNHEY and CDR2 SVGAGI. V was pared by 6 bases and J by 0 bases, with 6 bases between. CDR3 size: 13 residues. The CDR3 sequence: CASRTDSNQPQHF. The CDR3 nucleotides read TGTGCCAGCAGGACAGATAGCAATCAGCCCCAGCATTTT.

J is TRBJ2-1 and V is TRBV4-2; unclear D gene. The germline gives CDR1 LGHNA, CDR2 YNFKEQ. The CDR3 covers 13 residues. Trimming cost V 2 bases and J 8 bases, with 10 bases left between them. As DNA, the CDR3 is TGTGCCAGCAGCCAATACCCCCAGGATGAGCAGTTCTTC. Translation: CASSQYPQDEQFF.

The chain uses TRBV5-1 and TRBJ1-1; TRBD1 matches 7 bases. The CDR3 is made up of 16 amino acids. With 4 bases clipped from V and 7 bases from J, the junction kept 16 bases outside the gene matches. The germline V gene encodes CDR1 SGHRS and CDR2 YFSETQ. The CDR3 region is CASSANRGWDSGEAFF. DNA for the CDR3: TGCGCCAGCAGCGCGAACAGGGGTTGGGATTCCGGTGAAGCTTTCTTT.

The chain employs TRBV7-2 and TRBJ1-5; 10 bases are shared with TRBD1. Germline-derived CDR1 and CDR2 are SGHTA and FQGNSA. The CDR3 is 15 residues long. With 1 base clipped from V and 7 bases from J, the junction kept 4 bases outside the gene matches. The CDR3 sequence: CASSLGQGAEQPQHF. The CDR3 coding sequence is TGTGCCAGCAGCTTAGGACAGGGGGCGGAGCAGCCCCAGCATTTT.

The chain links TRBV30 to TRBJ1-5, with 9 bases aligning to TRBD1. Germline CDR1 is GTSNPN and CDR2 is SVGIG (reference sequence). V lost 0 bases, J lost 8 bases, and 5 bases stayed unmatched. This CDR3 spans 14 amino acids. The CDR3 coding sequence is TGTGCCTGGAGTGTGACAGGGGGTTTGGAGCCCCAGCATTTT. It translates to CAWSVTGGLEPQHF.

The genes are TRBV10-2 and TRBJ2-5, with D perhaps matching TRBD2 (7 bases). With 6 bases removed from V and 4 bases from J, the gap between germline ends came to 18 bases. CDR3 size: 15 residues. Germline CDR1 is WSHSY and CDR2 is SAAADI. The chain's CDR3 is CASRDPEGGRETQYF. The CDR3, as DNA: TGCGCCAGCAGGGATCCTGAGGGGGGGCGAGAGACCCAGTACTTC.

V is TRBV19 and J is TRBJ1-4; D unclear. Germline CDR1 and CDR2: LNHDA and SQIVND (reference sequence). The V end lost 6 bases, the J end lost 5 bases, and 16 bases lay between the germline ends. This CDR3 has 15 residues. CDR3 residues: CASSPYLGGNEKLFF. The CDR3 bases are TGTGCCAGTAGCCCGTACTTAGGAGGCAATGAAAAACTGTTTTTT.

The chain uses TRBV10-3 and TRBJ2-1; 12 bases are shared with TRBD1. The CDR3 extends over 15 amino acids. Trimming removed 6 bases from V and 7 bases from J; junction bases left unmatched: 7. Germline V gives CDR1 ENHRY, CDR2 SYGVKD. The DNA of the CDR3 is TGTGCCATCAGCGCGGGACAGGGGGCTAGAAATGAGCAGTTCTTC. It is translated as CAISAGQGARNEQFF.

This chain connects TRBV9 to TRBJ2-3; 8 nucleotides match TRBD1. The CDR3 totals 14 residues. The V segment lost 3 bases and the J segment 1 base; nucleotides outside the gene matches: 1. Germline V gives CDR1 SGDLS, CDR2 YYNGEE. CDR3 amino acids: CASSETGGTDTQYF. The CDR3 DNA reads as TGTGCCAGCAGCGAGACAGGGGGCACAGATACGCAGTATTTT.

This clone turned up a few times. Here the CDR3 DNA reads TGCAGCGTTCGACCGGGGAACACTGAAGCTTTCTTT. The encoded protein is CSVRPGNTEAFF. The chain has TRBV29-1 and TRBJ1-1; D unresolved. Germline V gene data show CDR1 as SQVTM and CDR2 as ANQGSEA. V shed 5 bases and J shed 1 base, with 8 bases lying between them. The CDR3 loop spans 12 amino acids.